This T cell receptor beta chain appears in the sequencing data of a study of T cells in women clearing cervical HPV infection. The CDR3 runs 15 residues. V shed 1 base and J shed 1 base, with 10 bases lying between them. CDR1 SEHNR and CDR2 FQNEAQ come from the germline V gene (reference sequence). Study-wide points: Richness differences could reflect unmeasured T-cell content per sample.

Genomic DNA, averaging around 1,200 ng per sample, yielded TCR beta CDR3 via immunoSEQ. The assay was immunoSEQ multiplex PCR, and TCRdb's table has in-frame clones only and misses some. This sample contains roughly 30,000 clones. Details on this clone: Its target is unknown. The missing CDR3 end, 3 residues past where the read stops, is filled in from the germline J gene.

This TCR derives from a woman between 18 and 70 years old with a cervical HPV16 infection that either progressed to CIN3+ or cleared (not recorded which). The chain employs TRBV7-9 and TRBJ1-2, with D possibly matching TRBD1 (6 bases). Sequencing was carried out using blood buffy coat. The CDR3 sequence is CASSLVHRDNYGYTF. The CDR3 bases that were read are TGTGCCAGCAGCTTAGTTCACAGGGATAACTATGGC.